The 26 T cell receptor beta chains presented below share a single source sample, sequenced in a study of preoperative IRX-2 immunotherapy in early breast cancer. Treatment defined: preoperative locoregional IRX-2 cytokine immunotherapy. Sequencing used immunoSEQ multiplex PCR; TCRdb keeps in-frame clones, though not all of them. Of approximately 25,000 clones listed, around 79% were seen once; the top ten hold less than 8%. The sample in question was lymph node tissue, obtained after IRX-2 immunotherapy. Receptor source: a human donor with breast cancer.

In nucleotides, the CDR3 is TGCGCCAGCAGTGAGTGGGGGGACTACTCCTACAATGAGCAGTTCTTC. It translates to CASSEWGDYSYNEQFF. This chain uses TRBV10-2 with TRBJ2-1; 7 nucleotides match TRBD2. Germline CDR1 is WSHSY and CDR2 is SAAADI. This CDR3 contains 16 residues. The V and J ends lost 1 base and 0 bases, in that order; junction bases with no gene match: 3.

This chain connects TRBV11-3 to TRBJ1-2, with D possibly TRBD1 on 5 matching bases. The V end was cut by 3 bases, the J end by 4 bases, with 18 bases between. Germline loops: CDR1 SGHNT, CDR2 YENEEA. The CDR3 length is 16 residues. CDR3 DNA sequence: TGTGCCAGCAGCTTGGACCGGGGCCAGGGTGGCTATGGCTACACCTTC. Protein product: CASSLDRGQGGYGYTF.

The gene calls are TRBV9 and TRBJ2-2, with D unresolved. V lost 3 bases and J 3 bases, leaving 3 bases between the germline ends. Germline values: CDR1 SGDLS, CDR2 YYNGEE. The length of the CDR3 is 12 residues. In nucleotides, the CDR3 is TGTGCCAGCAGCGCCTACACCGGGGAGCTGTTTTTT. Residues: CASSAYTGELFF.

The genes are TRBV19 and TRBJ1-5; the D is unclear. The ends were cut back, 3 bases at V and 1 base at J, with 7 bases in the middle. Germline CDR1 reads LNHDA; CDR2 reads SQIVND (reference sequence). The CDR3 covers 14 residues. CDR3 sequence (DNA): TGTGCCAGTAGTATTTTGGGCAGCAATCAGCCCCAGCATTTT. Residues: CASSILGSNQPQHF.

The rearrangement links TRBV10-2 to TRBJ1-2; D uncertain. V lost 2 bases and J lost 5, with 9 bases in between. The CDR3 consists of 13 residues. The germline gives CDR1 WSHSY, CDR2 SAAADI. The CDR3 sequence: CASSETHLYGYTF. In DNA, the CDR3 is TGCGCCAGCAGTGAGACCCACCTTTATGGCTACACCTTC.

This clone showed up just a few times. The V call is TRBV19, the J call TRBJ2-1; no firm D call. The CDR3 consists of 11 residues. Germline CDR1 reads LNHDA; CDR2 reads SQIVND (reference sequence). V gave up 3 bases and J gave up 10 bases, with 7 bases separating them. Here the CDR3 DNA reads TGTGCCAGTAGTATGGGGTTGGAGCAGTTCTTC. It codes for CASSMGLEQFF.

CDR3 sequence reads: CASSLLRSPAFF. The DNA for the CDR3 is TGTGCCAGCAGTTTATTGAGGTCTCCGGCTTTCTTT. The rearrangement links TRBV28 to TRBJ1-1, with D unresolved. In germline, CDR1 is MDHEN, CDR2 SYDVKM. Trimming shortened V by 1 base and J by 11 bases, and 11 bases separated the two germline ends. The CDR3 covers 12 residues.

The chain employs TRBV28 and TRBJ2-1; D is possibly TRBD1 (6 bases). Deletions cut 6 bases from V and 9 bases from J, with 12 bases between. The CDR3 has 12 amino acids. The germline CDR1 and CDR2 sequences are MDHEN and SYDVKM. The CDR3: CASRGLGGEQFF. CDR3 nucleotide sequence: TGTGCCAGCAGAGGCCTAGGGGGTGAGCAGTTCTTC.

The V call is TRBV11-3, the J call TRBJ2-7; D unclear. V lost 0 bases and J lost 6, with 12 bases in between. The length of the CDR3 is 14 residues. Germline V gene data show CDR1 as SGHNT and CDR2 as YENEEA. This CDR3 reads CASSLDRSGSEQYF. In DNA form, the CDR3 reads TGTGCCAGCAGCTTAGATCGATCAGGTTCCGAGCAGTACTTC.

This clone was detected only once. The V gene is TRBV22-1, the J gene TRBJ1-2. TRBV22-1 is designated a pseudogene. This CDR3 comprises 15 residues. The CDR3 here is CASSYKDGPRYGYTF. The CDR3 coding sequence is TGTGCCAGCAGTTACAAGGACGGGCCTCGCTATGGCTACACCTTC.

The chain has TRBV19 and TRBJ1-1, with D unclear. The CDR3 loop spans 15 amino acids. Trimming pared 6 bases from V and 4 bases from J, leaving 18 bases between. Germline loops: CDR1 LNHDA, CDR2 SQIVND (reference sequence). CDR3 in amino acids: CASRQDQVLSTEAFF. CDR3 in DNA: TGTGCCAGTAGACAAGATCAGGTCCTGAGCACTGAAGCTTTCTTT. Combining the CDR3 with reference TRBV19 and TRBJ1-1 gives the whole variable domain DGGITQSPKYLFRKEGQNVTLSCEQNLNHDAMYWYRQDPGQGLRLIYYSQIVNDFQKGDIAEGYSVSREKKESFPLTVTSAQKNPTAFYLCASRQDQVLSTEAFFGQGTRLTVV.

The V gene is TRBV25-1, the J gene TRBJ1-1; tentatively, D is TRBD1 (5 bases). Germline V lookup: CDR1 MGHDK, CDR2 SYGVNS. V was clipped by 2 bases and J by 1 base, with 11 bases between them. The CDR3 sequence is 15 residues long. The CDR3 DNA is TGTGCCAGCAGTGAAGAGGCGGGGGGGAACACTGAAGCTTTCTTT. Translated, it gives CASSEEAGGNTEAFF.

This chain links TRBV30 with TRBJ1-4; D gene ambiguous. This CDR3 comprises 11 residues. Per the germline V gene, CDR1 is GTSNPN and CDR2 is SVGIG (reference sequence). V was shortened by 7 bases and J by 7 bases, with 10 bases between the two germline ends. The CDR3 sequence is CASSIAEKLFF. The DNA of the CDR3 is TGTGCCTCATCCATCGCTGAAAAACTGTTTTTT.

This clone was recorded a few times. V usage is TRBV29-1 and J usage is TRBJ1-3, with D uncertain. V was cut by 3 bases and J by 0 bases, with 6 bases left in between. CDR1 is SQVTM, CDR2 ANQGSEA, per germline. CDR3 length: 13 residues. The CDR3 spells CSVDSNSGNTIYF. CDR3 DNA sequence: TGCAGCGTTGATAGCAACTCTGGAAACACCATATATTTT.

On this clone: At one of its ends the junction is not consistent with the germline gene, which may arise from a read error. This sequence joins TRBV7-1 and TRBJ2-7; TRBD2 matches 9 bases. TRBV7-1 is an ORF, with its function uncertain. The CDR3 has 13 amino acids. The CDR3 spells CASSLFAGTSLDF. The CDR3 DNA reads TGTGCCAGCAGCTTATTTGCCGGGACTAGCTTAGACTTC.

This clone has just one count. This rearrangement joins TRBV6-8 to TRBJ2-2; 16 nucleotides agree with TRBD2. Per germline, CDR1 MNHGY and CDR2 SAAAGT. There are 17 residues in the CDR3. J lost 5 bases, V lost 4 bases, and 4 bases had no gene match. The CDR3 loop reads CASSSPGLAGGTGELFF. CDR3 nucleotide sequence: TGTGCCAGCAGTTCTCCGGGACTAGCGGGAGGGACCGGGGAGCTGTTTTTT.

The chain employs TRBV10-2 and TRBJ1-4, with D maybe TRBD1 (5 bases). The germline gives CDR1 WSHSY, CDR2 SAAADI. V shed 8 bases and J shed 8 bases, with 12 bases lying between them. This CDR3 comprises 12 residues. This CDR3 reads CASGGTPEKLFF. CDR3 sequence (DNA): TGCGCCAGCGGGGGAACTCCCGAAAAACTGTTTTTT.

The chain is built from TRBV11-3 and TRBJ1-1; D unresolved. There are 14 residues in the CDR3. Trimming left V 2 bases short and J 4 bases short, with 11 bases between. Germline V lookup: CDR1 SGHNT, CDR2 YENEEA. The CDR3 reads CASSLIGEGTEAFF. The DNA of the CDR3 is TGTGCCAGCAGCTTAATTGGGGAGGGCACTGAAGCTTTCTTT.

The chain is built from TRBV28 and TRBJ1-1, with 7 bases lining up with TRBD1. CDR3 length: 15 amino acids. Germline CDR1 and CDR2: MDHEN and SYDVKM. DNA for the CDR3: TGTCTTACCACAGAACTTACAGGGGCGAACACTGAAGCTTTCTTT. It encodes CLTTELTGANTEAFF.

V and J are TRBV7-6 and TRBJ1-5; D ambiguous. Deletions cut 3 bases from V and 2 bases from J, with 11 bases between. The CDR3 contains 15 residues. In germline, CDR1 is SGHVS, CDR2 FNYEAQ. CDR3 protein: CASSFKGGGNQPQHF. For the CDR3, the DNA is TGTGCCAGCAGCTTTAAGGGAGGCGGCAATCAGCCCCAGCATTTT.

The V and J genes are TRBV18 and TRBJ2-7; 8 bases agree with TRBD2. The CDR3 spans 16 residues. Trimming took 3 bases from V and 5 from J; bases not matched to a gene: 12. CDR1 is KGHSH and CDR2 is LQKENI in the germline V gene. In DNA form, the CDR3 reads TGTGCCAGCTCACCGGCTAGCGGGTGGCTTTTGAACGAGCAGTACTTC. Translation gives CASSPASGWLLNEQYF.

The DNA of the CDR3 is TGTGCCAGCTCACCTAAAATGAACACTGAAGCTTTCTTT. This translates into CASSPKMNTEAFF. The rearrangement joins TRBV18 to TRBJ1-1; D is uncertain. Germline V lookup: CDR1 KGHSH, CDR2 LQKENI. Trimming took off 3 bases at V and 0 bases at J, with 5 bases between the two ends. The CDR3 sequence is 13 residues long. The full variable domain, its missing parts supplied by reference TRBV18 and TRBJ1-1, is NAGVMQNPRHLVRRRGQEARLRCSPMKGHSHVYWYRQLPEEGLKFMVYLQKENIIDESGMPKERFSAEFPKEGPSILRIQQVVRGDSAAYFCASSPKMNTEAFFGQGTRLTVV.

This sequence joins TRBV22-1 and TRBJ2-1; the table calls TRBD2, which could not be checked here. TRBV22-1 is a pseudogene locus. The CDR3 extends over 14 amino acids. The CDR3 DNA reads TGTGCCACCAGTGATCCGACTCCCCCGTATGAGCAGTTCTTC. It yields the protein CATSDPTPPYEQFF.

The CDR3 bases are TGTGCCAGTAGTCTGGGACTAGCGGGAATCAACGAGCAGTACTTC. It yields the protein CASSLGLAGINEQYF. This chain connects TRBV19 to TRBJ2-7, with TRBD2 matching 13 bases. V lost 5 bases to trimming and J lost 5 bases; unmatched junction nucleotides: 6. Germline values: CDR1 LNHDA, CDR2 SQIVND (reference sequence). This CDR3 has 15 amino acids.

This clone has just a few counts. V gene TRBV6-8 combines with J gene TRBJ1-5, with TRBD1 as a possible D gene (5 bases). Trimming shortened V by 8 bases and J by 2 bases, and 13 bases separated the two germline ends. This CDR3 comprises 14 residues. The germline V gene encodes CDR1 MNHGY and CDR2 SAAAGT. This CDR3 is CASAGGLGNQPQHF. The CDR3 DNA is TGTGCCAGCGCCGGGGGATTGGGCAATCAGCCCCAGCATTTT.

The V call is TRBV18, the J call TRBJ2-1, with 7 nucleotides matching TRBD2. The V gene's germline CDR1 is KGHSH and CDR2 LQKENI. CDR3 length equals 18 residues. The V and J ends lost 2 bases and 0 bases, in that order; junction bases with no gene match: 10. The CDR3 here is CASSPGKLALSSYNEQFF. CDR3 DNA: TGTGCCAGCTCACCAGGAAAACTAGCGCTGAGCTCCTACAATGAGCAGTTCTTC.